This is a list of T cell receptor beta chains from one sample in a study of graft-versus-host responses after intestinal transplantation. This table comes from immunoSEQ multiplex PCR, and its TCRdb copy is limited to in-frame clones, with some not included. The table records around 3,000 clones, approximately 74% of them present only once. Sequenced here: ileum tissue, sampled about 5 and 7 days after intestinal transplantation. Source of these receptors: a human patient who received an intestinal transplant, so some T cells may come from the graft donor. The CDR3 runs from the conserved cysteine through the conserved F or W. The D gene is left open where the match is weak. Clone size, where shown, is once, few, many, or a class for clones that have expanded.

size	D	V	J	length	CDR3	DNA
-	TRBD2	TRBV4-3	TRBJ2-7	15	CASSQTSGGSYEQYF	TGCGCCAGCAGCCAGACTAGCGGGGGCTCCTACGAGCAGTACTTC
-	-	TRBV6-1	TRBJ1-1	11	CASRINTEAFF	TGTGCCAGCAGGATAAACACTGAAGCTTTCTTT
-	-	TRBV4-1	TRBJ2-7	15	CASSQSTSVPYEQYF	TGCGCCAGCAGCCAGTCAACCTCGGTCCCCTACGAGCAGTACTTC
few	TRBD2	TRBV9	TRBJ2-5	14	CASSVGGLAGHQYF	TGTGCCAGCAGCGTAGGAGGACTAGCGGGACACCAGTACTTC
-	TRBD2	TRBV9	TRBJ2-3	14	CASSPSSGWDTQYF	TGTGCCAGCAGCCCCTCTAGCGGGTGGGATACGCAGTATTTT
-	TRBD2	TRBV28	TRBJ2-5	18	CASSQGGGAGVFQETQYF	TGTGCCAGCAGCCAAGGGGGGGGAGCGGGAGTTTTCCAAGAGACCCAGTACTTC
-	-	TRBV5-4	TRBJ1-5	15	CASSLRHRGNQPQHF	TGTGCCAGCAGCTTGAGACACAGGGGCAATCAGCCCCAGCATTTT
-	-	TRBV27	TRBJ1-6	13	CASSWDYNSPLHF	TGTGCCAGCAGTTGGGACTATAATTCACCCCTCCACTTT
-	-	TRBV5-1	TRBJ1-2	13	CASSLGQNYGYTF	TGCGCCAGCAGCTTGGGACAAAACTATGGCTACACCTTC
-	-	TRBV25-1	TRBJ2-3	15	CASSEYRGSGDTQYF	TGTGCCAGCAGTGAATATCGGGGGTCGGGAGATACGCAGTATTTT
-	-	TRBV21-1	TRBJ2-3	15	CASSKAWGSTDTQYF	TGTGCCAGCAGCAAAGCATGGGGCAGCACAGATACGCAGTATTTT
-	-	TRBV9	TRBJ2-3	11	CASSVADTQYF	TGTGCCAGCAGCGTAGCAGATACGCAGTATTTT
-	-	TRBV25-1	TRBJ1-1	13	CASSEGGGPEAFF	TGTGCCAGCAGTGAAGGTGGGGGTCCTGAAGCTTTCTTT
-	-	TRBV25-1	TRBJ1-4	11	CASSEYEKLFF	TGTGCCAGCAGTGAATATGAAAAACTGTTTTTT
-	-	TRBV29-1	TRBJ2-7	11	CSVEGPGPLNF	TGCAGCGTTGAAGGGCCGGGACCTCTGAACTTC
-	TRBD2	TRBV19	TRBJ2-5	15	CASSIVAGGPKTQYF	TGTGCCAGTAGTATAGTAGCGGGAGGGCCAAAGACCCAGTACTTC
-	-	TRBV12-5	TRBJ2-1	14	CASGLYSTSNEQFF	TGTGCTAGTGGTTTGTACTCGACTAGCAATGAGCAGTTCTTC
-	-	TRBV7-2	TRBJ1-5	17	CASSLVGRQKSNQPQHF	TGTGCCAGCAGCTTAGTAGGTAGGCAGAAAAGCAATCAGCCCCAGCATTTT
-	-	TRBV18	TRBJ1-2	13	CASSPQENYGYTF	TGTGCCAGCTCACCTCAGGAGAACTATGGCTACACCTTC
few	TRBD2	TRBV6-4	TRBJ2-1	15	CASSGTSGGANEQFF	TGTGCCAGCAGTGGGACTAGCGGGGGGGCCAATGAGCAGTTCTTC
-	TRBD1	TRBV6-1	TRBJ2-3	14	CASSEGTGADTQYF	TGTGCCAGCAGTGAAGGGACAGGGGCAGATACGCAGTATTTT
-	-	TRBV25-1	TRBJ2-5	12	CASSEIGETQYF	TGTGCCAGCAGTGAGATAGGAGAGACCCAGTACTTC
-	-	TRBV6-1	TRBJ2-2	16	CASSEHTRSNTGELFF	TGTGCCAGCAGTGAACACACTAGGTCGAACACCGGGGAGCTGTTTTTT
hyperexpanded	-	TRBV7-9	TRBJ2-7	14	CASSLISEKYEQYF	TGTGCCAGCAGCTTAATTAGCGAGAAATACGAGCAGTACTTC
-	-	TRBV5-6	TRBJ2-3	16	CASSLASFTPTDTQYF	TGTGCCAGCAGCTTGGCTTCTTTCACCCCCACAGATACGCAGTATTTT
-	TRBD1	TRBV6-6	TRBJ1-2	13	CASSWTGGYGYTF	TGTGCCAGCAGTTGGACAGGGGGCTATGGCTACACCTTC
once	-	TRBV4-2	TRBJ2-3	11	CASSLRDTQYF	TGTGCCAGCAGTTTAAGAGATACGCAGTATTTT
-	-	TRBV10-3	TRBJ1-1	11	CAIRQNTEAFF	TGTGCCATCAGACAGAACACTGAAGCTTTCTTT
-	-	TRBV9	TRBJ2-3	14	CASSVLTDTDTQYF	TGTGCCAGCAGCGTACTAACAGACACAGATACGCAGTATTTT
-	TRBD1	TRBV18	TRBJ2-3	15	CASSPRTGSTDTQYF	TGTGCCAGCTCACCACGGACAGGGAGCACAGATACGCAGTATTTT
-	-	TRBV19	TRBJ1-2	11	CASSMGYGYTF	TGTGCCAGTAGTATGGGGTATGGCTACACCTTC
-	TRBD1	TRBV9	TRBJ2-2	15	CASSVASGGTGELFF	TGTGCCAGCAGCGTAGCGTCAGGGGGCACCGGGGAGCTGTTTTTT
-	TRBD1	TRBV6-4	TRBJ2-6	15	CASSDSTGGANVLTF	TGTGCCAGCAGTGACTCGACAGGGGGGGCCAACGTCCTGACTTTC
-	TRBD1	TRBV10-3	TRBJ2-5	14	CAIKTGGPQETQYF	TGTGCCATCAAAACAGGGGGGCCACAAGAGACCCAGTACTTC
-	-	TRBV2	TRBJ2-1	14	CASSEFLGGNEQFF	TGTGCCAGCAGTGAATTTTTAGGGGGCAATGAGCAGTTCTTC
-	TRBD1	TRBV25-1	TRBJ2-1	12	CASLDRENEQFF	TGTGCCAGCTTAGACAGGGAAAATGAGCAGTTCTTC
-	TRBD2	TRBV7-6	TRBJ2-7	14	CASSLGTSGSEQYF	TGTGCCAGCAGCTTAGGGACTAGCGGGAGCGAGCAGTACTTC
-	-	TRBV5-6	TRBJ2-7	19	CASSFGQGATSGISYEQYF	TGTGCCAGCAGCTTCGGACAGGGGGCGACTAGCGGGATTTCCTACGAGCAGTACTTC
once	-	TRBV29-1	TRBJ2-5	10	CSTRGETQYF	TGCAGCACCCGAGGAGAGACCCAGTACTTC
-	-	TRBV6-4	TRBJ2-2	13	CASSDANTGELFF	TGTGCCAGCAGTGACGCGAACACCGGGGAGCTGTTTTTT
-	-	TRBV21-1	TRBJ1-1	15	CASSKFQAGNTEAFF	TGTGCCAGCAGCAAATTTCAGGCAGGGAACACTGAAGCTTTCTTT
-	TRBD2	TRBV28	TRBJ2-3	15	CASSPLAGGLHTQYF	TGTGCCAGCAGTCCCCTAGCGGGAGGGCTACATACGCAGTATTTT
few	TRBD2	TRBV19	TRBJ2-5	16	CASSIRSGGAGETQYF	TGTGCCAGTAGTATCCGAAGCGGGGGGGCTGGGGAGACCCAGTACTTC
few	TRBD2	TRBV6-5	TRBJ2-3	15	CASSPSGKSTDTQYF	TGTGCCAGCAGTCCTAGCGGCAAAAGCACAGATACGCAGTATTTT
-	-	TRBV5-8	TRBJ1-1	14	CASSHPFGFTEAFF	TGTGCCAGCTCCCATCCGTTTGGTTTCACTGAAGCTTTCTTT
-	-	TRBV4-3	TRBJ1-2	13	CASSNGGGYGYTF	TGCGCCAGCAGTAACGGGGGCGGCTATGGCTATACCTTC
-	-	TRBV5-1	TRBJ1-1	13	CASSLAGNTEAFF	TGCGCCAGCAGCTTGGCAGGGAACACTGAAGCTTTCTTT
few	TRBD1	TRBV15	TRBJ1-1	14	CATSREQGRTEAFF	TGTGCCACCAGCAGAGAACAGGGGAGGACTGAAGCTTTCTTT
-	TRBD2	TRBV27	TRBJ2-3	16	CASPRSSSGGTDTQYF	TGTGCCAGCCCACGATCAAGTAGCGGGGGCACAGATACGCAGTATTTT
-	-	TRBV6-5	TRBJ2-7	13	CASSYSSTYEQYF	TGTGCCAGCAGTTACTCGTCAACCTACGAGCAGTACTTC
-	-	TRBV12-1	TRBJ2-7	15	CASSFDRTKAYEQYF	TGTGCCAGCAGCTTTGACAGGACCAAGGCCTACGAGCAGTACTTC
few	-	TRBV25-1	TRBJ2-3	13	CASSDGSTDTQYF	TGTGCCAGCAGTGACGGGAGCACAGATACGCAGTATTTT
-	TRBD1	TRBV4-1	TRBJ2-3	15	CASSPWTGDTDTQYF	TGCGCCAGCAGCCCTTGGACAGGGGACACAGATACGCAGTATTTT
-	TRBD2	TRBV7-2	TRBJ2-1	14	CASSVLAGRDEQFF	TGTGCCAGCAGCGTACTAGCGGGGCGGGATGAGCAGTTCTTC
-	-	TRBV5-1	TRBJ2-7	15	CASSLSPGDPYEQYF	TGCGCCAGCAGCTTGAGCCCAGGGGACCCCTACGAGCAGTACTTC
-	-	TRBV19	TRBJ1-3	14	CASRPGTAGNTIYF	TGTGCCAGTAGACCTGGGACGGCGGGAAACACCATATATTTT
-	-	TRBV5-1	TRBJ2-7	14	CASSLLGRVYEQYF	TGCGCCAGCAGCTTGTTGGGCAGGGTCTACGAGCAGTACTTC
once	-	TRBV6-1	TRBJ2-2	16	CASSAFSEGRTGELFF	TGTGCCAGCAGTGCGTTTAGCGAGGGACGCACCGGGGAGCTGTTTTTT
-	-	TRBV6-6	TRBJ1-2	13	CASSYGRTHGYTF	TGTGCCAGCAGTTACGGTAGGACTCATGGCTACACCTTC